This TCR beta chain was documented in a study of human T cells and chemical hapten exposure. For the study at large: Patients additionally received therapeutic doses of diphenylcyclopropenone on the scalp once a week, and this continued throughout the approximately 23-week study.

Time point: patch test 3, about 24 weeks after DPC sensitization. Treatment: therapeutic diphenylcyclopropenone sensitization with weekly scalp DPC. This clonotype was recorded a few times. Its antigen is not identified. The germline CDR1 and CDR2 sequences are SEHNR and FQNEAQ (reference sequence). The CDR3 runs 16 residues. The V gene end was trimmed by 1 base and the J gene end by 3 bases; junction bases not matched to a gene: 5. Study-level findings and limits: There was a positive correlation between PT1 expanded TCR counts and patch test score.

TCRdb re-analysed the RACE reads in MiXCR, keeping a single row per CDR3 protein. The sample lists over 75,000 distinct CDR3 sequences, roughly a tenth occurring once. The J gene is TRBJ2-1, the V gene TRBV7-9, with TRBD1 matching 8 bases. This clonotype was sampled from a woman aged 25-40 years with alopecia areata. Some clones in this sample may be carry-over from other donors' samples. Sample: whole blood, taken in connection with sensitization to the hapten diphenylcyclopropenone (DPC). The CDR3: CASSLVRTGSYNEQFF. DNA of the CDR3: TGTGCCAGCAGCTTAGTACGGACAGGGAGCTACAATGAGCAGTTCTTC. Filled out from reference TRBV7-9 and TRBJ2-1, the complete variable domain reads DTGVSQNPRHKITKRGQNVTFRCDPISEHNRLYWYRQTLGQGPEFLTYFQNEAQLEKSRLLSDRFSAERPKGSFSTLEIQRTEQGDSAMYLCASSLVRTGSYNEQFFGPGTRLTVL.